This T cell receptor beta chain emerged from a study of shared clonotypes between healthy human individuals. For the study at large: Participating donors consisted of two women and a few men aged 18 to 49. CD8 memory received one plate per donor, CD8 naive two, CD4 memory three and CD4 naive three.

Sequencing was at deep level. Data came from immunoSEQ multiplex PCR; TCRdb stores just in-frame clones and leaves some out. The data contain more than 550,000 clones, over 55% of them seen just once; the ten biggest clones take up around 1.7%. Germline loops: CDR1 MNHNS, CDR2 SASEGT. Trimming cost V 5 bases and J 4 bases; bases outside gene matches: 5. The CDR3 runs 15 residues. Remarks on this clone: Different DNA sequences within this sample yield the same CDR3.

The J gene is TRBJ2-1, the V gene TRBV6-1; 10 bases line up with TRBD1. The sample taken for sequencing was memory CD4+ T cells sorted from blood. Subset described: CD45RA-negative fraction. This TCR came from a woman aged 25 to 39 in good health. The chain's CDR3 is CASSPGQGDYNEQFF. In nucleotides, the CDR3 is TGTGCCAGCAGTCCCGGACAGGGGGATTACAATGAGCAGTTCTTC.